This T cell receptor (beta chain) originates from a study of OX40 agonist ivuxolimab in advanced cancers. Study-level information: Patients received intravenous ivuxolimab every 2 weeks at 0.01 to 10 mg/kg.

Study-wide results and limits: CD8+ T cells (on average) carried more expanded clones than CD4+ T cells. Clonal expansion from baseline to week 6 occurred in both CD4+ and CD8+ T cells.

With respect to this clone: The antigen remains undetermined.

V trimming: 5 bases; J trimming: 5 bases; junction bases outside the gene matches: 4. There are 14 residues in the CDR3. Germline values: CDR1 SEHNR, CDR2 FQNEAQ (reference sequence). Generated by immunoSEQ multiplex PCR, the TCRdb table keeps only in-frame clones and is missing some. This sample has tens of thousands of clones, with around 94% found just once. This chain links TRBV7-9 with TRBJ1-4; 8 nucleotides align to TRBD1. This sequence originates from an adult with an advanced solid tumor such as melanoma, head and neck, liver or kidney cancer. Sample: CD4+ or CD8+ T cells sorted from blood, taken in a trial of the OX40 agonist ivuxolimab. CDR3 loop: CASSVRGQNEKLFF. Here the CDR3 DNA reads TGTGCCAGCAGCGTCAGGGGGCAGAATGAAAAACTGTTTTTT.